Listed here is a single T cell receptor (beta chain). The data were obtained in a study of T cells in Graves' hyperthyroidism and ophthalmopathy. Amplified regions were TCR beta CDR3 sequences from RNA transcripts. The HTBI set primed first-round TCR CDR3 RT-PCR. Each CDR3 protein gets one entry after TCRdb re-called the multiplex PCR reads with MiXCR. The data hold 530,000 or so distinct CDR3 sequences, with roughly 17% observed a single time. This CDR3 contains 20 residues. The ends lost 0 bases at V and 0 bases at J; junction bases unmatched: 11. The germline V gene has CDR1 MNHEY and CDR2 SVGAGI. The TCR was taken from a woman under 30 with Graves' ophthalmopathy. The sequenced material came from blood. The rearrangement joins TRBV6-5 to TRBJ2-3; 11 nucleotides align to TRBD2. The CDR3 loop reads CASSYSPGLAVLGSTDTQYF. The CDR3 nucleotides are TGTGCCAGCAGTTACTCACCGGGACTAGCGGTTCTGGGTAGCACAGATACGCAGTATTTT.